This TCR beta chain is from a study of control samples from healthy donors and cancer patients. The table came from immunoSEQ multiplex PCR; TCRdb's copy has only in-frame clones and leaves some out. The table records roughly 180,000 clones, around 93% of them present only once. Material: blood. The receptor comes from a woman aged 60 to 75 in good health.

As DNA, the CDR3 is TGTGCCAGCAGCTTATTGGCGGGTCTAGAAGCTTTCTTT. Its protein product is CASSLLAGLEAFF. The chain recombines TRBV11-3 with TRBJ1-1; D unresolved. The V end lost 2 bases, the J end lost 8 bases, and 12 bases lay between the germline ends. Germline V lookup: CDR1 SGHNT, CDR2 YENEEA. CDR3 size: 13 residues.